The T cell receptor (beta chain) described here comes from a study of blood T cells in healthy people across ages. This clonotype showed up just a few times. A second PCR, run for roughly 7 to 12 cycles, used a sample-barcoded 5' primer plus a J-beta primer mix. Each cDNA molecule carried a tag from a template-switch adaptor that contained 12 random nucleotides. TCRdb reprocessed the 5' RACE reads with MiXCR, giving one entry per CDR3 protein. The table lists about 670,000 distinct CDR3 sequences, approximately 40% of them singletons, with 30% in the top ten. Looked up from germline, CDR1 is SGHVS and CDR2 is FQNEAQ. Between the trimmed V and J ends, which lost 4 bases and 4 bases, there was a span of 11 bases. The CDR3 consists of 15 residues. Donor samples were obtained from healthy Caucasian individuals from Russia, aged about 6 to 90. Every participating donor contributed around 9.5 milliliters of peripheral blood through a draw.

The sequencing input was blood. This TCR was recovered from a man of 80 years or more in good health. The chain recombines TRBV7-8 with TRBJ2-6; the D call may be TRBD1 or TRBD2 (5 bases each). The CDR3 DNA reads as TGTGCCAGCAGCTCCTGGGGGTCCGGGGCCAACGTCCTGACTTTC. Translating it yields CASSSWGSGANVLTF.